Described below is a single T cell receptor beta chain sequence and its context. This sample is part of a study of T cell changes during pregnancy in multiple sclerosis. This CDR3 contains 14 residues. Germline assignment: CDR1 SGHRS and CDR2 YFSETQ. Losses at the gene ends were 3 bases for V and 0 bases for J; bases not matched to a gene: 2. The protocol was immunoSEQ multiplex PCR, while the TCRdb copy is restricted to in-frame clones and leaves out a portion. The sample comprises some 100,000 clones, 94% of which are singletons, and about 0.9% rests with the top ten. The source was peripheral blood, collected before pregnancy. This rearrangement joins TRBV5-1 to TRBJ1-2; 7 bases map to TRBD1. The TCR was taken from a female donor with multiple sclerosis, enrolled in a pregnancy study. In DNA, the CDR3 is TGCGCCAGCAGCTGGGACAGAACTAACTATGGCTACACCTTC. It codes for CASSWDRTNYGYTF. Full variable domain (missing parts from reference TRBV5-1 and TRBJ1-2): KAGVTQTPRYLIKTRGQQVTLSCSPISGHRSVSWYQQTPGQGLQFLFEYFSETQRNKGNFPGRFSGRQFSNSRSEMNVSTLELGDSALYLCASSWDRTNYGYTFGSGTRLTVV.